Below are 23 T cell receptor beta chains sequenced from a single sample in a study of cytomegalovirus exposure and HLA in healthy donors. It was with 60 Vbeta and 13 Jbeta primers that the PCR ran. Sequencing used immunoSEQ multiplex PCR; TCRdb keeps in-frame clones, though not all of them. The table has roughly 23,000 clones, around 77% seen once. Source material: PBMCs. These receptors originate from a man aged 55 to 69 in good health and CMV-seronegative.

The chain has TRBV10-3 and TRBJ2-3; 8 bases agree with TRBD2. Germline trimming cut 4 bases from V and 3 bases from J; bases unmatched to any gene: 3. CDR1 and CDR2 (germline): ENHRY, SYGVKD. This CDR3 has 14 residues. This CDR3 reads CAISAGLATDTQYF. CDR3 in DNA: TGTGCCATCAGTGCAGGACTAGCAACAGATACGCAGTATTTT.

This rearrangement joins TRBV2 to TRBJ2-3, with D possibly being TRBD1 (5 bases). This CDR3 has 13 residues. Germline CDR1 SNHLY, CDR2 FYNNEI. V dropped 6 bases and J dropped 0 bases, with 7 bases sitting between them. The CDR3 bases are TGTGCCAGCAGAAGACAGAGCACAGATACGCAGTATTTT. Amino acid sequence: CASRRQSTDTQYF.

A note on this clone: Germline is not matched at one junction end, which may reflect a read error. The V call is TRBV7-9, the J call TRBJ2-5, with 7 bases lining up with TRBD1. This CDR3 region has 12 residues. The V gene's germline CDR1 is SEHNR and CDR2 FQNEAQ (reference sequence). In DNA form, the CDR3 reads TGTTCCAGCAGCCCTACCCAGGGACAGAAGTACTTC. Its translation: CSSSPTQGQKYF.

The V and J genes are TRBV30 and TRBJ2-1; 9 bases map to TRBD2. V lost 2 bases and J lost 12; bases outside the gene matches: 5. This CDR3 comprises 12 residues. The germline V gene encodes CDR1 GTSNPN and CDR2 SVGIG (reference sequence). The CDR3 reads CAWSNIAGAQFF. CDR3 sequence (DNA): TGTGCCTGGAGTAATATAGCGGGAGCGCAGTTCTTC. The variable domain in full, with the rest retrieved from reference TRBV30 and TRBJ2-1, is SQTIHQWPATLVQPVGSPLSLECTVEGTSNPNLYWYRQAAGRGLQLLFYSVGIGQISSEVPQNLSASRPQDRQFILSSKKLLLSDSGFYLCAWSNIAGAQFFGPGTRLTVL.

This clone was found a few times. The DNA for the CDR3 is TGTGCCAGCAGCCCGTCGTCTTTTCGGGGAAATGAGCAGTTCTTC. Protein sequence: CASSPSSFRGNEQFF. V usage is TRBV9 and J usage is TRBJ2-1, with TRBD2 as a possible D gene (5 bases). The CDR3 length is 15 residues. Trimming stripped 4 bases from V and 7 bases from J, with 18 bases between. CDR1 is SGDLS, CDR2 YYNGEE, per germline.

The V and J genes are TRBV5-1 and TRBJ2-7, with D possibly being TRBD1 (6 bases). In germline, CDR1 is SGHRS, CDR2 YFSETQ. The ends were cut back, 0 bases at V and 2 bases at J, with 9 bases in the middle. The CDR3 contains 14 residues. CDR3 DNA sequence: TGCGCCAGCAGCTTGGTCGGACAGACCTACGAGCAGTACTTC. It is translated as CASSLVGQTYEQYF.

The V and J genes are TRBV23-1 and TRBJ2-1; no clear D. TRBV23-1 is marked as an open reading frame, function uncertain. The CDR3 contains 16 residues. V was shortened by 0 bases and J by 8 bases, with 17 bases between the two germline ends. CDR3 sequence (DNA): TGCGCCAGCAGTCAATCCGGGTTCCCCACCACACATGAGCAGTTCTTC. Encoded protein: CASSQSGFPTTHEQFF.

This rearrangement joins TRBV28 to TRBJ1-1; 10 nucleotides match TRBD1. Germline-derived CDR1 and CDR2 are MDHEN and SYDVKM. The CDR3 totals 15 residues. J lost 5 bases, V lost 5 bases, and 8 bases had no gene match. Here the CDR3 DNA reads TGTGCCAGCAGTCCCCTGACAGGGGGCAAAACTGAAGCTTTCTTT. This sequence encodes CASSPLTGGKTEAFF. Full variable domain (rest looked up from reference TRBV28 and TRBJ1-1): DVKVTQSSRYLVKRTGEKVFLECVQDMDHENMFWYRQDPGLGLRLIYFSYDVKMKEKGDIPEGYSVSREKKERFSLILESASTNQTSMYLCASSPLTGGKTEAFFGQGTRLTVV.

This clone came up a few times. The CDR3 reads CASSRGDTQYF. For the CDR3, the DNA is TGTGCCAGCAGCCGAGGAGATACGCAGTATTTT. The V call is TRBV7-2, the J call TRBJ2-3, with D unresolved. V gave up 5 bases and J gave up 5 bases, with 5 bases separating them. The CDR3 has 11 residues. Per the germline V gene, CDR1 is SGHTA and CDR2 is FQGNSA.

Notes on this clone: One end of the junction fails to match germline, which may point to a read error. The chain has TRBV2 and TRBJ2-2; 9 bases agree with TRBD1. Per the germline V gene, CDR1 is SNHLY and CDR2 is FYNNEI. This CDR3 has 15 residues. CDR3 protein: CPSRGTGKNTGELFF. The DNA of the CDR3 is TGTCCCAGCAGGGGGACAGGGAAGAACACCGGGGAGCTGTTTTTT.

J is TRBJ1-3 and V is TRBV19; TRBD1 matches 8 bases. The CDR3 has 15 residues. The germline CDR1 and CDR2 sequences are LNHDA and SQIVND (reference sequence). The V and J ends lost 6 bases and 4 bases, in that order; junction bases with no gene match: 8. The CDR3 protein is CASSVRGLSGNTIYF. The CDR3 DNA is TGTGCCAGTAGCGTCAGGGGGCTGTCAGGAAACACCATATATTTT. Together with reference TRBV19 and TRBJ1-3, the CDR3 gives the full variable domain: DGGITQSPKYLFRKEGQNVTLSCEQNLNHDAMYWYRQDPGQGLRLIYYSQIVNDFQKGDIAEGYSVSREKKESFPLTVTSAQKNPTAFYLCASSVRGLSGNTIYFGEGSWLTVV.

The chain links TRBV4-1 to TRBJ2-2, with 8 bases matching TRBD2. V lost 4 bases and J lost 8; bases outside the gene matches: 9. Germline loops: CDR1 MGHRA, CDR2 YSYEKL. This CDR3 comprises 15 residues. The CDR3 sequence: CASSPLERGQGELFF. The CDR3 DNA reads TGCGCCAGCAGCCCCCTGGAGCGGGGGCAGGGGGAGCTGTTTTTT.

CDR3 residues: CASSLRQGDGELFF. Here the CDR3 DNA reads TGCGCCAGCAGCTTAAGACAGGGCGACGGGGAGCTGTTTTTT. The V call is TRBV5-1, the J call TRBJ2-2, with TRBD1 matching over 7 bases. J was trimmed by 7 bases and V by 2 bases; bases with no gene match: 5. The CDR3 totals 14 residues. CDR1 and CDR2 (germline): SGHRS, YFSETQ. The full variable domain, rest sourced from reference TRBV5-1 and TRBJ2-2, is KAGVTQTPRYLIKTRGQQVTLSCSPISGHRSVSWYQQTPGQGLQFLFEYFSETQRNKGNFPGRFSGRQFSNSRSEMNVSTLELGDSALYLCASSLRQGDGELFFGEGSRLTVL.

The chain is built from TRBV6-5 and TRBJ1-1, with a weak D call TRBD1 (6 bases). The CDR3 has 15 amino acids. V gave up 5 bases and J gave up 3 bases, with 16 bases separating them. CDR1 and CDR2 (germline): MNHEY, SVGAGI. In DNA form, the CDR3 reads TGTGCCAGCAGTGCAGGACAGAGCCGGGACACTGAAGCTTTCTTT. It is translated as CASSAGQSRDTEAFF.

The CDR3 spells CASSSTTENYGYTF. The CDR3 bases are TGTGCCAGCAGCTCCACGACTGAAAACTATGGCTACACCTTC. V is TRBV6-6 and J is TRBJ1-2, with D uncertain. The length of the CDR3 is 14 residues. CDR1 and CDR2 (germline): MNHNY, SVGAGI (reference sequence). V was clipped by 6 bases and J by 2 bases, with 13 bases between them.

The chain employs TRBV7-8 and TRBJ1-6; 7 bases fit TRBD1. Germline-derived CDR1 and CDR2 are SGHVS and FQNEAQ. After removal of 5 bases from V and 9 bases from J, the junction contained 10 bases not matched to a gene. The CDR3 sequence is 15 residues long. This CDR3 is CASSRGQYATSPLHF. The CDR3 DNA reads TGTGCCAGCAGCAGGGGACAGTACGCAACTTCACCCCTCCACTTT.

The rearrangement uses TRBV5-4 and TRBJ2-1, with 11 bases identical to TRBD2. CDR1 is SGHNT and CDR2 is YYREEE in the germline V gene (reference sequence). CDR3 size: 17 residues. V was pared by 7 bases and J by 7 bases, with 16 bases of the junction left unmatched. The CDR3 loop reads CASERNAVAGGLNEQFF. The CDR3 DNA sequence: TGTGCCAGCGAACGAAATGCCGTAGCGGGAGGGCTAAATGAGCAGTTCTTC.

The rearrangement joins TRBV6-6 to TRBJ2-2, with 8 bases aligning to TRBD1. The germline V gene has CDR1 MNHNY and CDR2 SVGAGI (reference sequence). This CDR3 region has 15 residues. The V and J ends lost 5 bases and 1 base, in that order; junction bases with no gene match: 3. The CDR3 coding sequence is TGTGCCAGCAGTATCGGGACAGGGAACACCGGGGAGCTGTTTTTT. Amino acids: CASSIGTGNTGELFF.

V is TRBV28 and J is TRBJ2-7, with 10 bases fitting TRBD2. The trim removed 6 bases at V and 4 bases at J, leaving 18 bases unmatched. Germline CDR1 is MDHEN and CDR2 is SYDVKM. The CDR3 sequence is 18 residues long. The CDR3 sequence is CASRSRGERTSGNYEQYF. CDR3 nucleotide sequence: TGTGCCAGCAGGAGTAGAGGGGAGCGGACTAGCGGTAATTACGAGCAGTACTTC. Complete variable domain (other parts from reference TRBV28 and TRBJ2-7): DVKVTQSSRYLVKRTGEKVFLECVQDMDHENMFWYRQDPGLGLRLIYFSYDVKMKEKGDIPEGYSVSREKKERFSLILESASTNQTSMYLCASRSRGERTSGNYEQYFGPGTRLTVT.

The V gene is TRBV18, the J gene TRBJ2-5; 10 bases align to TRBD2. Germline assignment: CDR1 KGHSH and CDR2 LQKENI. J lost 0 bases, V lost 5 bases, and 12 bases had no gene match. The CDR3 extends over 18 amino acids. The CDR3 coding sequence is TGTGCCAGCTCAAAGGTTATAGCGGGGGGCAGCTACCAAGAGACCCAGTACTTC. Its protein is CASSKVIAGGSYQETQYF.

Details on this clone: Relative to the germline gene, one junction end is altered; a read error may explain this. The chain carries TRBV7-9 and TRBJ1-2; 8 bases are shared with TRBD1. CDR3 length: 17 amino acids. In germline, CDR1 is SEHNR, CDR2 FQNEAQ (reference sequence). In DNA, the CDR3 is TGTTCCAGCAGCTCAAGGACAGGGAGCGTTTATAACTATGGCTACACCTTC. Amino acids: CSSSSRTGSVYNYGYTF.

The chain uses TRBV5-6 and TRBJ2-7; 7 positions agree with TRBD2. The CDR3 loop spans 17 amino acids. Germline-derived CDR1 and CDR2 are SGHDT and YYEEEE. Trimming at V came to 4 bases and at J to 4 bases, leaving 17 bases not matched to a gene. CDR3 sequence (DNA): TGTGCCAGCAGCACCCTCCCCCCACTCGCGGGAGTATACGAGCAGTACTTC. The encoded protein is CASSTLPPLAGVYEQYF. Drawing the rest from reference TRBV5-6 and TRBJ2-7, the complete variable domain is DAGVTQSPTHLIKTRGQQVTLRCSPKSGHDTVSWYQQALGQGPQFIFQYYEEEERQRGNFPDRFSGHQFPNYSSELNVNALLLGDSALYLCASSTLPPLAGVYEQYFGPGTRLTVT.

CDR3 nucleotide sequence: TGTGCCAGCAGATTTACAGGGTCCGATACGCAGTATTTT. It is translated as CASRFTGSDTQYF. The rearrangement links TRBV11-3 to TRBJ2-3; possibly TRBD1 for D (6 bases). This CDR3 region has 13 residues. Germline-derived CDR1 and CDR2 are SGHNT and YENEEA. V gave up 6 bases and J gave up 6 bases, with 13 bases separating them.